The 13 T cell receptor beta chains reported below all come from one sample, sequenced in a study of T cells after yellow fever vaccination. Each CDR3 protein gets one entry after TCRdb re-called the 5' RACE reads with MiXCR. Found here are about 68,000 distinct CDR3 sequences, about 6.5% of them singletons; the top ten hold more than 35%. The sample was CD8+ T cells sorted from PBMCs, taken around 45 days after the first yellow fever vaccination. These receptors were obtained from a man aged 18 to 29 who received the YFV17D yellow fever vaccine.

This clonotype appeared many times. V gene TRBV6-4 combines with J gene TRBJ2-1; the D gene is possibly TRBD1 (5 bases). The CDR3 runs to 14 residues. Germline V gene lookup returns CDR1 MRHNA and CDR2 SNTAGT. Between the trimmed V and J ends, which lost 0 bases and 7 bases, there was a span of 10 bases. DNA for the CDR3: TGTGCCAGCAGTGACTCAGGGGCAGGGAATGAGCAGTTCTTC. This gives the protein CASSDSGAGNEQFF.

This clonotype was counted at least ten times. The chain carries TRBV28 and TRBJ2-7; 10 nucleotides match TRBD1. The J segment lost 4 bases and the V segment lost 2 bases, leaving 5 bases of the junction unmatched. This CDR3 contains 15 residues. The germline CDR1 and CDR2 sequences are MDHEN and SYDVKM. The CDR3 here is CASSLRQGARYEQYV. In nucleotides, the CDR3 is TGTGCCAGCAGTTTAAGACAGGGGGCGCGATACGAGCAGTACGTC.

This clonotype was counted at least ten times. The CDR3 region has the DNA TGCAGCGTTGAAGATTCCGCGAACACCGGGGAGCTGTTTTTT. Protein product: CSVEDSANTGELFF. This chain uses TRBV29-1 with TRBJ2-2; D remains ambiguous. The CDR3 loop spans 14 amino acids. Germline lookup yields CDR1 SQVTM and CDR2 ANQGSEA. V was trimmed by 0 bases and J by 0 bases, leaving 5 bases between them.

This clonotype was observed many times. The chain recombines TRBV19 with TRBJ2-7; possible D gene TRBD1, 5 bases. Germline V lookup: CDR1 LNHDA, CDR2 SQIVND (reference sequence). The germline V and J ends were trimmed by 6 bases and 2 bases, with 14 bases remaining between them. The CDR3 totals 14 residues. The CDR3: CASSPRVFPYEQYF. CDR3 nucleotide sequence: TGTGCCAGTAGCCCCAGGGTCTTTCCCTACGAGCAGTACTTC.

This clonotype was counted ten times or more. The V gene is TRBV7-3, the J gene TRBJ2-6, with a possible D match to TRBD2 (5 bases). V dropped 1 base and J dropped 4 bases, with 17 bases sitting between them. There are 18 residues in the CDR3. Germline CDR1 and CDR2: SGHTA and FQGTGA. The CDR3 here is CASSLIGGSLSGANVLTF. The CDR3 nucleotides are TGTGCCAGCAGCTTAATTGGAGGATCCTTGTCAGGGGCCAACGTCCTGACTTTC. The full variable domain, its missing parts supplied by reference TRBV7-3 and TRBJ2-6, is GAGVSQTPSNKVTEKGKYVELRCDPISGHTALYWYRQSLGQGPEFLIYFQGTGAADDSGLPNDRFFAVRPEGSVSTLKIQRTERGDSAVYLCASSLIGGSLSGANVLTFGAGSRLTVL.

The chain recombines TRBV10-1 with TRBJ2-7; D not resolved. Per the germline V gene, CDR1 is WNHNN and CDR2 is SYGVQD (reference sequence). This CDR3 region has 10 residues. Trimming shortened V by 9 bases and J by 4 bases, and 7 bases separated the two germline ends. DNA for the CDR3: TGCGCCAGACCCGGGTACGAGCAGTACGTC. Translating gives CARPGYEQYV.

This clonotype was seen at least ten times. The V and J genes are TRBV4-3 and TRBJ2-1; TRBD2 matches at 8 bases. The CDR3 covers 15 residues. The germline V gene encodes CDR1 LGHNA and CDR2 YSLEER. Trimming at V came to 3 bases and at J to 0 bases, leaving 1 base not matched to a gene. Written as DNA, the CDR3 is TGCGCCAGCAGCCAGGGACTAGACTCCTACAATGAGCAGTTCTTC. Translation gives CASSQGLDSYNEQFF.

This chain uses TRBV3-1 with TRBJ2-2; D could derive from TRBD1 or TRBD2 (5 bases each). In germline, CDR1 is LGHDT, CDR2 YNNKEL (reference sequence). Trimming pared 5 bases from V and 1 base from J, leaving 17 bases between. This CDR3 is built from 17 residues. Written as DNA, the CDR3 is TGTGCCAGCAGCAAACAGGTCCCTGGGGGGAACACCGGGGAGCTGTTTTTT. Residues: CASSKQVPGGNTGELFF.

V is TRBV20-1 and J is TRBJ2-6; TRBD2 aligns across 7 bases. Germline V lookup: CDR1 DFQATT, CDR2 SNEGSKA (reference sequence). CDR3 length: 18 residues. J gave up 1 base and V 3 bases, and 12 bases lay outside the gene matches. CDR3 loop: CSASGGTPFPSGANVLTF. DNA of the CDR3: TGCAGTGCTAGCGGGGGGACCCCTTTTCCGTCTGGGGCCAACGTCCTGACTTTC.

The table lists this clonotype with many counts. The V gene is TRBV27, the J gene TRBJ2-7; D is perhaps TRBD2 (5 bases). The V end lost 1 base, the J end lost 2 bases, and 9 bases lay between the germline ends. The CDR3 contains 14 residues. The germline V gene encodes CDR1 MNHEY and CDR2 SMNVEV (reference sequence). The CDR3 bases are TGTGCCAGCAGTTTATGGCCCGGGGCCTACGAGCAGTACTTC. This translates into CASSLWPGAYEQYF.

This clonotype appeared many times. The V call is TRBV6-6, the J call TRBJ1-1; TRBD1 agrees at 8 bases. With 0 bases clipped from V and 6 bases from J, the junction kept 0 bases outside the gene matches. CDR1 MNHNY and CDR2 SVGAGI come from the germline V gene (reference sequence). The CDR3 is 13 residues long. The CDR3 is CASSYSTGAEAFF. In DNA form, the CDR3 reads TGTGCCAGCAGTTACTCGACAGGGGCTGAAGCTTTCTTT.

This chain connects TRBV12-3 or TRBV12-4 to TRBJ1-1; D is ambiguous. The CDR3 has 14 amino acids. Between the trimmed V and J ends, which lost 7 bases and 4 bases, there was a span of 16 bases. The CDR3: CASIAPGYSTEAFF. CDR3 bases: TGTGCCAGCATTGCCCCGGGATATTCCACTGAAGCTTTCTTT.

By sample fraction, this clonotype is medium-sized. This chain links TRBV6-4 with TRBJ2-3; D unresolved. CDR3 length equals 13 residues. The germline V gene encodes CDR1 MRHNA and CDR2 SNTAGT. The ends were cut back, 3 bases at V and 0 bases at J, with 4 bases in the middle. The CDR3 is CASSEGSTDTQYF. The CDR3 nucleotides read TGTGCCAGCAGTGAGGGGAGCACAGATACGCAGTATTTT.